This T cell receptor beta chain was identified during a study of ipilimumab plus nivolumab after autologous stem cell transplantation. Repertoires were generated with immunoSEQ multiplex PCR, while TCRdb's copy carries only in-frame clones and drops some. This table holds roughly 43,000 clones, over 75% found once. The CDR3 loop spans 17 amino acids. Germline V lookup: CDR1 KGHSH, CDR2 LQKENI. V shed 0 bases and J shed 0 bases, with 12 bases lying between them. Patients got ipilimumab 1 mg/kg beginning 14 to 28 days post-transplant. V and J are TRBV18 and TRBJ1-3; TRBD1 is a possible D gene (5 bases). The origin of this receptor is a male donor with multiple myeloma. Sequences were derived from PBMCs, sampled in a trial of ipilimumab plus nivolumab as post-transplant consolidation. CDR3 residues: CASSPPGETLSGNTIYF. In DNA form, the CDR3 reads TGTGCCAGCTCACCACCGGGGGAGACCCTCTCTGGAAACACCATATATTTT.